The clone carrying this T cell receptor (beta chain) was seen a handful of times. Per the original methods: Reference gene primer amplification yielded estimated nucleated cell counts. Measured with immunoSEQ multiplex PCR; TCRdb has only the in-frame clones, and not every one. Clone size and V and J calls were adopted from that table, with D and trimming inferred from the DNA. The table lists 63,000 or so clones, about 88% of them singletons. The sample is drawn from a study of blood T cell repertoires in COVID-19. Across the study: There were acute and convalescent COVID-19 samples, and they came from the United States, Italy and Spain. From T cells, B-cell-depleted T cells, or PBMCs came the material, which was cDNA or gDNA.

Germline V gene lookup returns CDR1 SGHRS and CDR2 YFSETQ. J was trimmed by 3 bases and V by 0 bases; bases with no gene match: 4. This CDR3 has 15 amino acids. The chain couples TRBV5-1 to TRBJ2-7; 9 bases are shared with TRBD2. The sample comprised peripheral blood. This TCR came from a man aged 70-80 years with active COVID-19. This CDR3 is CASSLVAGANYEQYF. For the CDR3, the DNA is TGCGCCAGCAGCTTGGTAGCGGGGGCGAACTACGAGCAGTACTTC.